Included here is one T cell receptor (beta chain) sequence, with context. Its specificity is unknown. The data originate from a study of long-term antiretroviral therapy in people with HIV. Background on the study: By about a decade, the earliest samples predate the 2015 immediate-ART recommendation.

No donor had fewer than one pre-ART PBMC sample or fewer than two post-ART PBMC samples. Samples were assayed with immunoSEQ v3.0 at survey level. Profiled with immunoSEQ multiplex PCR; TCRdb holds only in-frame clones, not every one. Of 20,000 to 25,000 clones in the sample, approximately 86% were seen once. The V and J ends lost 7 bases and 5 bases, in that order; junction bases with no gene match: 8. The CDR3 runs to 15 residues. Germline loops: CDR1 MNHEY, CDR2 SMNVEV (reference sequence). General study results and limits: Blood in the study was drawn between the mid-2000s and the late 2010s, possibly under older ART regimens, which may be less effective than current ones.

The clonotype comes from a woman in her 30s with HIV. Source: unsorted PBMCs, taken 1.9 years after starting antiretroviral therapy. The chain links TRBV27 to TRBJ2-5; 12 positions agree with TRBD1. DNA of the CDR3: TGTGCCAGCAAGAGGAGGGACAGGGGGCTCGAGACCCAGTACTTC. Its protein is CASKRRDRGLETQYF.